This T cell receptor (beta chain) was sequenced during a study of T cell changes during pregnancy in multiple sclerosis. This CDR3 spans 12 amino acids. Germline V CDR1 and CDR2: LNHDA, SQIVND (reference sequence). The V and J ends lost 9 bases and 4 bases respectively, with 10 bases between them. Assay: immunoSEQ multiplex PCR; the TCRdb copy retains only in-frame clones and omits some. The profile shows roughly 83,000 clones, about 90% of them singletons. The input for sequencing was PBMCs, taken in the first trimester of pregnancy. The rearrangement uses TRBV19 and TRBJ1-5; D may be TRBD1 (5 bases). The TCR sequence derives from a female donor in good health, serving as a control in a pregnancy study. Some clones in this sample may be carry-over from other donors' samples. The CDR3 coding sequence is TGTGCCAGCGCAGGGACTAATCAGCCCCAGCATTTT. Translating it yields CASAGTNQPQHF.